This T cell receptor (beta chain) comes out of a study of blood T cells in healthy people across ages. Whole-study findings and limits: It was the long-lived donors that had more naive CD4+ cells and higher diversity than aged donors. Researchers judged that diversity estimates from one million T cells fell short of true values.

A J-beta primer mix and a sample-barcoded 5' primer were used in a second PCR of about 7 to 12 cycles. One entry per CDR3 protein results from TCRdb running MiXCR on the 5' RACE reads. The sample carries 1.5 million to 2 million distinct CDR3 sequences, under 30% recorded once. This clonotype was counted once. Its antigen is undetermined. Every donor contributed about 10 milliliters of peripheral blood by blood draw. The TCR originated in a woman younger than 45 in good health. Sequences were obtained from blood.

CDR3 in DNA: TGTGCCAGCAGCTTAGCGGGCCACTCGGGACAGGCCTCCACAGATACGCAGTATTTT. It translates to CASSLAGHSGQASTDTQYF. The rearrangement joins TRBV7-9 to TRBJ2-3, with 8 bases matching TRBD1. Looked up from germline, CDR1 is SEHNR and CDR2 is FQNEAQ (reference sequence). The CDR3 runs 19 residues. V was clipped by 0 bases and J by 2 bases; unmatched bases: 13.